This T cell receptor (beta chain) was sequenced for a study of blood T cells in healthy people across ages. Looking at the study overall: With template switching, about one barcoded beta molecule was captured per two T cells.

General study findings and limits: A greater number of naive CD4+ cells and higher diversity distinguished long-lived donors from aged donors.

In germline, CDR1 is MNHEY, CDR2 SVGEGT. The CDR3 is 16 residues long. Deletions cut 3 bases from V and 3 bases from J, with 15 bases between. Notes on this clonotype: Its antigen is not identified.

A second roughly 7 to 12 cycle PCR used barcoded and J-beta primers. Researchers report that each sample yielded at least 2.5 million CDR3-containing paired-end reads. MiXCR was run by TCRdb on the 5' RACE reads, yielding one entry per CDR3 protein. The sample carries about 1,000,000 distinct CDR3 sequences, more than 40% recorded once. The TCR was taken from an older woman in good health. The rearrangement uses TRBV6-2 or TRBV6-3 and TRBJ2-4; D gene uncertain. Sequenced material: blood. The CDR3 sequence: CASSYSLERGKNIQYF. CDR3 bases: TGTGCCAGCAGTTATTCCCTGGAGCGAGGCAAAAACATTCAGTACTTC.